The entry below describes one T cell receptor (beta chain). This specimen comes from a study of cytomegalovirus exposure and HLA in healthy donors. The PCR made use of 60 Vbeta and 13 Jbeta primers. Profiling relied on immunoSEQ multiplex PCR, and the TCRdb table lists in-frame clones only, not all of them. The data contain 150,000 to 200,000 clones, approximately 70% of them singletons. What was sequenced was PBMCs. The receptor was isolated from a middle-aged man in good health and CMV-seropositive.

The CDR3 DNA reads as TGTGCCAGCAGCGCCGCTACAGGGGCGAACACTGAAGCTTTCTTT. As protein: CASSAATGANTEAFF. The J gene is TRBJ1-1, the V gene TRBV5-4, with 7 bases aligning to TRBD1. The junction had 7 bases not matched to a gene; V was cut back by 4 bases and J by 1 base. Per the germline V gene, CDR1 is SGHNT and CDR2 is YYREEE (reference sequence). This CDR3 contains 15 residues.